Below, 32 T cell receptor beta chains from the same sample are listed, as sequenced in a study of blood T cell repertoires in COVID-19. The assay was immunoSEQ multiplex PCR, and TCRdb's table has in-frame clones only and misses some. The sample carries some 300,000 clones, around 89% recorded once. The sequenced sample was peripheral blood. These receptors were obtained from a woman in her fifties or sixties with COVID-19, enrolled during active disease.

V usage is TRBV6-1 and J usage is TRBJ1-1; possibly TRBD1 for D (5 bases). This CDR3 region has 13 residues. The V gene lost 2 bases and the J gene lost 11 bases, with 15 bases spanning the gap. Germline loops: CDR1 MNHNS, CDR2 SASEGT. Here the CDR3 DNA reads TGTGCCAGCAGTGAAAGGTGGGGGGGAAGGGCTTTCTTT. Translating gives CASSERWGGRAFF.

This rearrangement joins TRBV5-8 to TRBJ2-1; D unresolved. The CDR3 spans 12 residues. V lost 8 bases to trimming and J lost 12 bases, with 18 bases between them. The germline V gene has CDR1 SGHTS and CDR2 YDEGEE. The CDR3 sequence is CASSGLATGQFF. The DNA for the CDR3 is TGTGCCAGTTCGGGTTTGGCGACTGGGCAGTTCTTC.

The rearrangement joins TRBV7-2 to TRBJ1-5, with D perhaps TRBD1 (5 bases). From germline, CDR1 is SGHTA and CDR2 FQGNSA. This CDR3 contains 18 residues. V was clipped by 0 bases and J by 2 bases, with 17 bases between them. The CDR3 here is CASSLAPPPRVGNQPQHF. CDR3 nucleotide sequence: TGTGCCAGCAGCTTAGCCCCGCCACCCAGGGTTGGCAATCAGCCCCAGCATTTT.

The rearrangement links TRBV18 to TRBJ2-5; 10 bases are a match to TRBD2. V trimming: 2 bases; J trimming: 5 bases; junction bases outside the gene matches: 5. This CDR3 region has 15 residues. Germline lookup yields CDR1 KGHSH and CDR2 LQKENI. The CDR3 nucleotides are TGTGCCAGCTCACCAAGGACTAGCGGTCTGGAGACCCAGTACTTC. This encodes CASSPRTSGLETQYF.

This clone has a single count. This sequence joins TRBV28 and TRBJ2-7; maybe TRBD2 (6 bases). The germline V gene encodes CDR1 MDHEN and CDR2 SYDVKM. V lost 8 bases, J lost 2 bases, and 16 bases lay in between. The CDR3 spans 14 residues. In DNA, the CDR3 is TGTGCCAGCGCCCCCAACCGACTAGCCTACGAGCAGTACTTC. Its protein is CASAPNRLAYEQYF. The complete variable domain, with remaining parts taken from reference TRBV28 and TRBJ2-7, reads DVKVTQSSRYLVKRTGEKVFLECVQDMDHENMFWYRQDPGLGLRLIYFSYDVKMKEKGDIPEGYSVSREKKERFSLILESASTNQTSMYLCASAPNRLAYEQYFGPGTRLTVT.

V and J are TRBV7-2 and TRBJ2-2, with 7 bases lining up with TRBD2. After removal of 5 bases from V and 4 bases from J, the junction contained 10 bases not matched to a gene. Germline CDR1 and CDR2: SGHTA and FQGNSA. CDR3 length: 16 amino acids. The CDR3 coding sequence is TGTGCCAGCAGCATCCCCGGATTAGCGGGCACCGGGGAGCTGTTTTTT. It codes for CASSIPGLAGTGELFF.

The rearrangement links TRBV7-2 to TRBJ1-1; possible D gene TRBD1, 6 bases. Germline V gene data show CDR1 as SGHTA and CDR2 as FQGNSA. CDR3 length: 17 residues. Trimming took 5 bases from V and 5 from J, leaving 24 bases between them. The CDR3, as DNA: TGTGCCAGCAGCCCGAGTCGGGACATTGTATTTGGAACTGAAGCTTTCTTT. Translating gives CASSPSRDIVFGTEAFF.

The table lists this clone with a count of one. The V and J genes are TRBV10-3 and TRBJ2-5; D is unresolved. CDR3 length: 13 residues. Germline CDR1 ENHRY, CDR2 SYGVKD. The ends were cut back, 0 bases at V and 2 bases at J, with 4 bases in the middle. The CDR3 coding sequence is TGTGCCATCAGTGAGTCGTCACAAGAGACCCAGTACTTC. Its protein product is CAISESSQETQYF.

The chain joins TRBV6-5 to TRBJ2-7, with 14 bases that match TRBD2. CDR1 and CDR2 (germline): MNHEY, SVGAGI. CDR3 length equals 15 residues. V shed 7 bases and J 7 bases; nucleotides not matched to a gene: 9. For the CDR3, the DNA is TGTGCCAGCACCAGACTAGCGGGAGGGCCGGGGGAGCAGTACTTC. Residues: CASTRLAGGPGEQYF.

The chain combines TRBV6-4 with TRBJ2-7; 7 bases align to TRBD1. Germline V gene lookup returns CDR1 MRHNA and CDR2 SNTAGT. The trim removed 7 bases at V and 0 bases at J, leaving 12 bases unmatched. This CDR3 has 16 amino acids. The DNA of the CDR3 is TGTGCCAGCAATGGGGACAGAGAACGTAGCTCCTACGAGCAGTACTTC. This codes for CASNGDRERSSYEQYF.

The chain recombines TRBV7-9 with TRBJ1-5; TRBD1 agrees at 8 bases. The V gene end was trimmed by 5 bases and the J gene end by 7 bases; junction bases not matched to a gene: 4. Per the germline V gene, CDR1 is SEHNR and CDR2 is FQNEAQ (reference sequence). This CDR3 spans 13 amino acids. CDR3 protein: CASSETGAQPQHF. The CDR3 DNA is TGTGCCAGCAGCGAGACAGGGGCCCAGCCCCAGCATTTT.

This chain uses TRBV3-1 (or the pseudogene TRBV3-2) with TRBJ2-1; 10 nucleotides align to TRBD1. The junction had 3 bases not matched to a gene; V was cut back by 0 bases and J by 4 bases. CDR3 size: 16 residues. Germline values: CDR1 LGHDT, CDR2 YNNKEL (reference sequence). This CDR3 is CASSQETGGPYNEQFF. CDR3 sequence (DNA): TGTGCCAGCAGCCAAGAGACAGGGGGCCCTTACAATGAGCAGTTCTTC.

This clone was seen only once. The gene calls are TRBV5-6 and TRBJ2-2; no clear D gene. Trimming cost V 2 bases and J 4 bases, with 12 bases left between them. The CDR3 has 15 amino acids. Germline-derived CDR1 and CDR2 are SGHDT and YYEEEE. The CDR3 DNA sequence: TGTGCCAGCAGCTTTGGGCGCCTGAGCACCGGGGAGCTGTTTTTT. Amino acid sequence: CASSFGRLSTGELFF.

This clone was detected only once. The CDR3 DNA reads TGTGCCAGCAGCTTAGAAAGGGGACAGGACTATGGCTACACCTTC. Encoded protein: CASSLERGQDYGYTF. The chain carries TRBV7-2 and TRBJ1-2, with 8 bases fitting TRBD1. V trimming: 1 base; J trimming: 3 bases; junction bases outside the gene matches: 4. Germline CDR1 SGHTA, CDR2 FQGNSA. CDR3 length: 15 residues.

Ten or more counts support this clone. This sequence joins TRBV24-1 and TRBJ2-1, with a possible D match to TRBD1 (6 bases). Germline V gene lookup returns CDR1 KGHDR and CDR2 SFDVKD. Trimming took off 7 bases at V and 10 bases at J, with 10 bases between the two ends. This CDR3 has 11 residues. This chain's CDR3 is CATSSGTEQFF. CDR3 bases: TGTGCCACCAGCTCAGGGACAGAGCAGTTCTTC.

J is TRBJ1-1 and V is TRBV19; D may be TRBD1 (5 bases). Trimming stripped 6 bases from V and 3 bases from J, with 11 bases between. Germline lookup yields CDR1 LNHDA and CDR2 SQIVND (reference sequence). This CDR3 contains 13 residues. The CDR3 nucleotides read TGTGCCAGTAGGAGAACCAGGGACACTGAAGCTTTCTTT. As protein: CASRRTRDTEAFF.

The CDR3 sequence: CASRTGRRPSDTQYF. CDR3 sequence (DNA): TGTGCCAGCAGGACGGGTCGGCGACCCTCCGATACGCAGTATTTT. The chain uses TRBV6-5 and TRBJ2-3, with unresolved D. CDR3 length: 15 amino acids. Germline values: CDR1 MNHEY, CDR2 SVGAGI. The V and J ends lost 6 bases and 6 bases respectively, with 19 bases between them.

The rearrangement joins TRBV5-6 to TRBJ2-7; no reliable D call. The V end lost 0 bases, the J end lost 0 bases, and 13 bases lay between the germline ends. CDR3 size: 16 residues. Germline V gene data show CDR1 as SGHDT and CDR2 as YYEEEE. The CDR3 region is CASSLGQIFSSYEQYF. Written as DNA, the CDR3 is TGTGCCAGCAGCTTGGGTCAAATCTTTAGCTCCTACGAGCAGTACTTC.

In this sample, this clone turned up once. V gene TRBV10-2 combines with J gene TRBJ1-1; D unresolved. V shed 0 bases and J shed 5 bases, with 13 bases lying between them. CDR3 length: 15 amino acids. Per germline, CDR1 WSHSY and CDR2 SAAADI. The CDR3 sequence: CASSESRGGGTEAFF. CDR3 nucleotide sequence: TGCGCCAGCAGTGAGTCTCGGGGAGGAGGTACTGAAGCTTTCTTT.

V is TRBV19 and J is TRBJ1-2; D not resolved. V lost 5 bases and J 2 bases, leaving 15 bases between the germline ends. The length of the CDR3 is 15 residues. Germline V CDR1 and CDR2: LNHDA, SQIVND (reference sequence). This CDR3 reads CASSVNLVVNYGYTF. The CDR3, as DNA: TGTGCCAGTAGTGTTAATTTAGTAGTCAACTATGGCTACACCTTC.

This chain links TRBV7-9 with TRBJ1-2; D perhaps matches TRBD1 (6 bases). Germline loops: CDR1 SEHNR, CDR2 FQNEAQ (reference sequence). The CDR3 is made up of 13 amino acids. The V and J ends lost 1 base and 6 bases respectively, with 9 bases between them. CDR3 loop: CASSLVGGNGYTF. The CDR3 DNA is TGTGCCAGCAGCTTAGTAGGGGGAAATGGCTACACCTTC.

The rearrangement uses TRBV5-6 and TRBJ1-2; possible D gene TRBD1, 5 bases. This CDR3 is built from 13 residues. Deletions cut 4 bases from V and 3 bases from J, with 10 bases between. The V gene's germline CDR1 is SGHDT and CDR2 YYEEEE. CDR3 in amino acids: CASSDDSYYGYTF. CDR3 nucleotides: TGTGCCAGCAGCGATGACAGTTACTATGGCTACACCTTC.

The chain joins TRBV5-6 to TRBJ2-5, with D tentatively TRBD2 (6 bases). CDR1 is SGHDT, CDR2 YYEEEE, per germline. CDR3 size: 15 residues. V lost 4 bases, J lost 4 bases, and 17 bases lay in between. CDR3 in amino acids: CASSTNRGSGETQYF. CDR3 in DNA: TGTGCCAGCAGCACCAACAGAGGTAGCGGAGAGACCCAGTACTTC.

J is TRBJ2-3 and V is TRBV12-3 or TRBV12-4; no definite D call. The CDR3 consists of 13 residues. Deletions cut 1 base from V and 6 bases from J, with 8 bases between. CDR3: CASSLDMLDTQYF. CDR3 nucleotide sequence: TGTGCCAGCAGTTTAGACATGCTGGATACGCAGTATTTT.

This chain uses TRBV5-4 with TRBJ1-1, with 9 nucleotides matching TRBD1. Germline CDR1 SGHNT, CDR2 YYREEE (reference sequence). The trim removed 7 bases at V and 2 bases at J, leaving 9 bases unmatched. This CDR3 contains 15 residues. The CDR3 loop is CASQATGGVNTEAFF. CDR3 bases: TGTGCCAGCCAGGCGACAGGGGGAGTAAACACTGAAGCTTTCTTT.

This sequence joins TRBV12-3 or TRBV12-4 and TRBJ1-3; no definite D call. V lost 8 bases and J 0 bases, leaving 8 bases between the germline ends. There are 13 residues in the CDR3. The chain's CDR3 is CASRLSSGNTIYF. CDR3 nucleotide sequence: TGTGCCAGCCGTCTGAGCTCTGGAAACACCATATATTTT.

This chain connects TRBV24-1 to TRBJ1-3; no firm D call. CDR3 length: 19 amino acids. The germline CDR1 and CDR2 sequences are KGHDR and SFDVKD. V was shortened by 2 bases and J by 3 bases, with 22 bases between the two germline ends. Here the CDR3 reads CATSDSQKGPGGNGNTIYF. In DNA form, the CDR3 reads TGTGCCACCAGTGATTCCCAAAAGGGCCCAGGAGGGAATGGAAACACCATATATTTT.

This chain connects TRBV28 to TRBJ2-3; tentative D call: TRBD1 (6 bases). The CDR3 runs 14 residues. The V and J ends lost 3 bases and 3 bases respectively, with 10 bases between them. Germline V CDR1 and CDR2: MDHEN, SYDVKM. The DNA for the CDR3 is TGTGCCAGCAGTTTTACACAGGGAACAGATACGCAGTATTTT. It yields the protein CASSFTQGTDTQYF.

The V gene is TRBV11-3, the J gene TRBJ2-7; 9 nucleotides align to TRBD1. With 5 bases clipped from V and 3 bases from J, the junction kept 8 bases outside the gene matches. The germline V gene encodes CDR1 SGHNT and CDR2 YENEEA. The CDR3 has 15 amino acids. The CDR3 spells CASSPGGTGNYEQYF. As DNA, the CDR3 is TGTGCCAGCAGCCCTGGAGGGACAGGGAACTACGAGCAGTACTTC.

The chain links TRBV29-1 to TRBJ2-1; TRBD2 matches 7 bases. This CDR3 comprises 16 residues. With V trimmed by 7 bases and J by 5 bases, 17 bases remained unmatched. Germline values: CDR1 SQVTM, CDR2 ANQGSEA. CDR3 amino acids: CSASLLGGSIDNEQFF. The CDR3 bases are TGCAGCGCCTCATTACTGGGCGGGAGTATAGACAATGAGCAGTTCTTC.

The chain recombines TRBV6-2 or TRBV6-3 with TRBJ2-7; 7 positions agree with TRBD2. Per the germline V gene, CDR1 is MNHEY and CDR2 is SVGEGT. This CDR3 spans 15 amino acids. Trimming removed 5 bases from V and 4 bases from J; junction bases left unmatched: 11. The CDR3 protein is CASSPRTSISYEQYF. CDR3 coding DNA: TGTGCCAGCAGTCCCCGGACTAGTATCTCGTACGAGCAGTACTTC.

The genes are TRBV5-6 and TRBJ2-3, with 13 bases aligning to TRBD2. J was trimmed by 4 bases and V by 4 bases; bases with no gene match: 9. The germline gives CDR1 SGHDT, CDR2 YYEEEE. This CDR3 has 17 amino acids. The CDR3 protein is CASSLRTSGRNADTQYF. CDR3 DNA: TGTGCCAGCAGCCTAAGGACTAGCGGGAGAAACGCAGATACGCAGTATTTT.